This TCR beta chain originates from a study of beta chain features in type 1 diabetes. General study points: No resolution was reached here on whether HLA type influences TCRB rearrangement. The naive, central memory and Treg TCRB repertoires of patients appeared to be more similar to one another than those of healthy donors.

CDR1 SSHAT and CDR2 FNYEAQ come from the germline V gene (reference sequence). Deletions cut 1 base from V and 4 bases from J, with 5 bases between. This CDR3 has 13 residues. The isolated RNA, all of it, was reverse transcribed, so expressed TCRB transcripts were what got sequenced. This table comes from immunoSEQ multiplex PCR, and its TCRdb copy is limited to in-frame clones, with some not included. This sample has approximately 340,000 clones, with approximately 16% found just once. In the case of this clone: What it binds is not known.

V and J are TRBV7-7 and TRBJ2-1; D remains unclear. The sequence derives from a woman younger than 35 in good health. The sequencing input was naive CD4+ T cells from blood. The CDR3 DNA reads TGTGCCAGCAGCTTAGAACTGTACAATGAGCAGTTCTTC. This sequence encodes CASSLELYNEQFF.